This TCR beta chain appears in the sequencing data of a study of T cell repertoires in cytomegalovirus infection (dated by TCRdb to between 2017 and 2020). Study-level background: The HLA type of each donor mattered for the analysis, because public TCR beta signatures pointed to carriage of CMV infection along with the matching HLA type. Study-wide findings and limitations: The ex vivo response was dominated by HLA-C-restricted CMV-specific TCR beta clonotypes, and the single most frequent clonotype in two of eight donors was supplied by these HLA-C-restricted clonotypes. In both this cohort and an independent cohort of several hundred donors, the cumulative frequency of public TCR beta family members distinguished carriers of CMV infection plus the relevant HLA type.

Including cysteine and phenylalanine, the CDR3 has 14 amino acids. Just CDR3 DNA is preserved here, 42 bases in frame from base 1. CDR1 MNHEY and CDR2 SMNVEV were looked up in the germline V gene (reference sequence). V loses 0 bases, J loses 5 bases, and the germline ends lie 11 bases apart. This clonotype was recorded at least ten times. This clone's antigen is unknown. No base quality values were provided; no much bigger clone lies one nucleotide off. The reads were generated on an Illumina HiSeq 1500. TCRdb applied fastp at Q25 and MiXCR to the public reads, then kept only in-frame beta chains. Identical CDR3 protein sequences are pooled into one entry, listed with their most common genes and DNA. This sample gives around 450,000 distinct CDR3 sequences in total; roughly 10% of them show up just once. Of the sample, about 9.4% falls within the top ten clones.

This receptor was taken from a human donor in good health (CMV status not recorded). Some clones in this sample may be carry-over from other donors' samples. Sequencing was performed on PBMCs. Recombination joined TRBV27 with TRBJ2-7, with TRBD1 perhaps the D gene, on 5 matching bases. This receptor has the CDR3 CASSLSFQGDEQYF. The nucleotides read TGTGCCAGCAGTTTATCCTTCCAGGGCGACGAGCAGTACTTC.